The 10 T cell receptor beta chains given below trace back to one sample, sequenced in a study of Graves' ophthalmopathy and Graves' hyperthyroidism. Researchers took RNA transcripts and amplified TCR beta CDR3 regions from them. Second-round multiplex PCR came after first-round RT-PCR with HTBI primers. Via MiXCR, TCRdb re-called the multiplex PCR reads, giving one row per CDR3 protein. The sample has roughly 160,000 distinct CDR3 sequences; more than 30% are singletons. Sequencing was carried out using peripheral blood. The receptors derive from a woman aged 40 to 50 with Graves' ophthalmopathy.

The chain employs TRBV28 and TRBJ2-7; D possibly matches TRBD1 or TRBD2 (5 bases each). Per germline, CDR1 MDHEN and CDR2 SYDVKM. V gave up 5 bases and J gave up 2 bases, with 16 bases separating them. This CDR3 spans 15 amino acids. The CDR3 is CASSPRGAGTYEQYF. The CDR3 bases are TGTGCCAGCAGTCCACGAGGGGCTGGAACCTACGAGCAGTACTTC.

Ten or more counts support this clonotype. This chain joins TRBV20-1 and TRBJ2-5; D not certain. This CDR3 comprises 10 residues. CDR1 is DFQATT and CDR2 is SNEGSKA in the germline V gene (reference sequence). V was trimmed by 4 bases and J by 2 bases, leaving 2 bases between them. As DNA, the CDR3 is TGCAGTGCTATGCAAGAGACCCAGTACTTC. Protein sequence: CSAMQETQYF.

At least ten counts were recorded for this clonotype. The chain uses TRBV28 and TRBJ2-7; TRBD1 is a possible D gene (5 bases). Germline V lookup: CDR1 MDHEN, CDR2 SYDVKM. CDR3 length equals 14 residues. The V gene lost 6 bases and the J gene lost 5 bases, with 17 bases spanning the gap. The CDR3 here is CASSPVETVHEQYF. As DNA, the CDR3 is TGTGCCAGCAGCCCTGTTGAGACAGTACACGAGCAGTACTTC.

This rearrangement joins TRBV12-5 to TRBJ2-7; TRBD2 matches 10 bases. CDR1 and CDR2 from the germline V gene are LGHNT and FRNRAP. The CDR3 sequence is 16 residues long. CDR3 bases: TGTGGACCCTCGGGCCCTAGCGGGAGTGGATCCTACGAGCAGTACTTC. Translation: CGPSGPSGSGSYEQYF.

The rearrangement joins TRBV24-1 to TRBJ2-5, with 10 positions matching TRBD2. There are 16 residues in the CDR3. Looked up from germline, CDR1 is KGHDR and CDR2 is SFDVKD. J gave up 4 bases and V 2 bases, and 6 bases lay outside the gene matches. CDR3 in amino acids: CATSDSSTSGAETQYF. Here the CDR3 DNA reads TGTGCCACCAGTGATTCCTCAACTAGCGGGGCAGAGACCCAGTACTTC.

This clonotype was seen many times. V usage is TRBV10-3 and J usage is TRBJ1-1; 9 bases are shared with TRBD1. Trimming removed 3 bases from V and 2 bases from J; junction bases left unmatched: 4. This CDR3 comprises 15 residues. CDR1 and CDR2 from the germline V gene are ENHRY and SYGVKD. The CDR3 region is CAISDPGQGNTEAFF. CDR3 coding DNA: TGTGCCATCAGTGACCCGGGACAGGGAAACACTGAAGCTTTCTTT.

For the CDR3, the DNA is TGTGCCAGCAGTGATGTGCAGTCCGGAAACACCATATATTTT. Its translation: CASSDVQSGNTIYF. The rearrangement links TRBV6-1 to TRBJ1-3, with D hard to call. The CDR3 is 14 amino acids. V lost 3 bases, J lost 4 bases, and 10 bases lay in between. Per the germline V gene, CDR1 is MNHNS and CDR2 is SASEGT.

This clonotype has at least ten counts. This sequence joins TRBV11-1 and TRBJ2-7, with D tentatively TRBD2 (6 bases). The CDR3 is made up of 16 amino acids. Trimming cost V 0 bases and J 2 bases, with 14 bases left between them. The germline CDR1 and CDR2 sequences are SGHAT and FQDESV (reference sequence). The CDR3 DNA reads TGTGCCAGCAGCTTAGCGTCTGGCGGGGATCCCTACGAGCAGTACTTC. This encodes CASSLASGGDPYEQYF.

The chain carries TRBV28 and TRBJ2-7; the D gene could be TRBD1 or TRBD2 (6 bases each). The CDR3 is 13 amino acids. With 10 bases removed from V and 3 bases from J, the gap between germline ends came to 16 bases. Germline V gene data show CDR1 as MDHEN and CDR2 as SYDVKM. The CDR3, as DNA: TGTGCCACATACAGGAGGGGGGTCTACGAGCAGTACTTC. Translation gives CATYRRGVYEQYF.

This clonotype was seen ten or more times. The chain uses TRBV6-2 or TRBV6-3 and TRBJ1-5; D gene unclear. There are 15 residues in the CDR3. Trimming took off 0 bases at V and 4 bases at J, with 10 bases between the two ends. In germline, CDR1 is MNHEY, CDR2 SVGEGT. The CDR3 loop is CASSYSWAENQPQHF. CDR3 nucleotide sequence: TGTGCCAGCAGTTACTCTTGGGCAGAGAATCAGCCCCAGCATTTT.